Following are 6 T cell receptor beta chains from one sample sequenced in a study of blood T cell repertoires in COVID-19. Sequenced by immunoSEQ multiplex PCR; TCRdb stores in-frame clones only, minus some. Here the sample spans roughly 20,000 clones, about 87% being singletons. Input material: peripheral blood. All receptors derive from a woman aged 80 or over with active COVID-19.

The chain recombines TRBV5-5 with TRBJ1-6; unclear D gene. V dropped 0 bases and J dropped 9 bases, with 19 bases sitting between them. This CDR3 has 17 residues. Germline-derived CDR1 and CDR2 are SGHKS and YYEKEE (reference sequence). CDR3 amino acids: CASSLGASVTPGSPLHF. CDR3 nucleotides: TGTGCCAGCAGCTTGGGTGCGTCAGTTACACCAGGTTCACCCCTCCACTTT.

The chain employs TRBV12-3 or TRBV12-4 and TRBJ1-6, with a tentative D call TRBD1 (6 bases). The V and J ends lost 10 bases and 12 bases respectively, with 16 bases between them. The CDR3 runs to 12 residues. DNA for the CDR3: TGTGCCACTGGGGGCGGCCTGGGACCCCTCCACTTT. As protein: CATGGGLGPLHF.

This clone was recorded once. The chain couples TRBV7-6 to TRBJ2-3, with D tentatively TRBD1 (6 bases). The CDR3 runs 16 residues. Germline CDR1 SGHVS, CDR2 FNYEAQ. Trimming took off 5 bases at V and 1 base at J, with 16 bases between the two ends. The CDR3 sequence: CASSPTGPQGTDTQYF. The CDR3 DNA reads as TGTGCCAGCAGCCCAACAGGGCCCCAGGGCACAGATACGCAGTATTTT.

Here the CDR3 reads CASSFQGARMSGELFF. The CDR3 DNA reads TGTGCCAGCAGCTTCCAGGGGGCGCGGATGAGCGGGGAGCTGTTTTTT. The rearrangement joins TRBV7-3 to TRBJ2-2; 8 bases align to TRBD1. Germline V gene lookup returns CDR1 SGHTA and CDR2 FQGTGA. This CDR3 region has 16 residues. After removal of 3 bases from V and 7 bases from J, the junction contained 10 bases not matched to a gene.

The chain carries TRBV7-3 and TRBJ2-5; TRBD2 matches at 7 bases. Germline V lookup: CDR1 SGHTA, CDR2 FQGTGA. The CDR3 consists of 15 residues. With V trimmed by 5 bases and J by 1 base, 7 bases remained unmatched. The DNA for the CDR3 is TGTGCCAGCAGCGTTCAGGGAGGGAGCCAAGAGACCCAGTACTTC. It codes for CASSVQGGSQETQYF.

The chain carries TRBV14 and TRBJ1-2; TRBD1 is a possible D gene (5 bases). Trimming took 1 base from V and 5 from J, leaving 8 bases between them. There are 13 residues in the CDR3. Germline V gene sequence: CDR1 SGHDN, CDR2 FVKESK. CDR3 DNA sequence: TGTGCCAGCAGCCAAGGGGGCCATTATGGCTACACCTTC. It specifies CASSQGGHYGYTF.